These 27 T cell receptor beta chains were sequenced from one sample in a study of cytomegalovirus exposure and HLA in healthy donors (dated by TCRdb to 2016 to 2017). Receptor libraries were prepared by the immunoSEQ multiplex PCR assay. A mixture of 60 forward primers for TCR Vbeta segments and 13 reverse primers for TCR Jbeta segments was used in the multiplex PCR. Entries here come from immuneACCESS through TCRdb and include only in-frame sequences with V and J called. Some clones fail to appear in such tables; in the studies checked, an unresolved V gene covers under half of the shortfall, and the cause of the remainder is unknown. The sample table lists 180,000 or so clones, roughly 80% of them with a count of one. The top ten clones comprise approximately 2.9% of the sample. Source material: PBMCs. All receptors derive from a female donor in good health and CMV-seronegative.

The J gene is TRBJ1-5, the V gene TRBV18, with no clear D. Trimming removed 5 bases from V and 6 bases from J, with 20 bases in between. Germline CDR1 is KGHSH and CDR2 is LQKENI. The CDR3 covers 16 residues. Written as DNA, the CDR3 is TGTGCCAGCTCATCCAAGGAGGGCTTAGTAAGTCAGCCCCAGCATTTT. Protein sequence: CASSSKEGLVSQPQHF.

This chain connects TRBV18 to TRBJ2-7; 8 bases line up with TRBD2. This CDR3 contains 15 residues. With 4 bases clipped from V and 1 base from J, the junction kept 6 bases outside the gene matches. Germline-derived CDR1 and CDR2 are KGHSH and LQKENI. The CDR3 DNA sequence: TGTGCCAGCTCACTGGGACTAGTAGGGTCCTACGAGCAGTACTTC. It is translated as CASSLGLVGSYEQYF.

This clone was recorded only once. The V and J genes are TRBV5-1 and TRBJ2-2; TRBD2 matches 10 bases. Germline V lookup: CDR1 SGHRS, CDR2 YFSETQ. V dropped 1 base and J dropped 4; count of bases not matched to a gene: 4. The CDR3 covers 16 residues. The DNA for the CDR3 is TGCGCCAGCAGCTTGCGGGGACTAGCGAGCACCGGGGAGCTGTTTTTT. Residues: CASSLRGLASTGELFF.

This chain joins TRBV9 and TRBJ1-2; TRBD1 is a possible D gene (6 bases). V lost 2 bases and J lost 2, with 13 bases in between. The germline V gene encodes CDR1 SGDLS and CDR2 YYNGEE. The CDR3 is made up of 15 amino acids. The DNA of the CDR3 is TGTGCCAGCAGCGTCGGGCAGGGGCGAAACTATGGCTACACCTTC. As protein: CASSVGQGRNYGYTF.

This chain uses TRBV13 with TRBJ2-5; D may be TRBD2 (5 bases). The V gene lost 0 bases and the J gene lost 5 bases, with 13 bases spanning the gap. Germline CDR1 is PRHDT and CDR2 is FYEKMQ (reference sequence). The CDR3 is 15 amino acids. CDR3 bases: TGTGCCAGCAGCTTAGGGTCGGGGTGGGAGGAGACCCAGTACTTC. Protein product: CASSLGSGWEETQYF.

V is TRBV19 and J is TRBJ1-2; the D gene is possibly TRBD1 (6 bases). The V gene lost 0 bases and the J gene lost 8 bases, with 16 bases spanning the gap. This CDR3 region has 15 residues. Germline-derived CDR1 and CDR2 are LNHDA and SQIVND (reference sequence). CDR3 nucleotides: TGTGCCAGTAGTATAGAAGCCCGAAGGGGGAGCGGCTACACCTTC. This sequence encodes CASSIEARRGSGYTF. Supplemented by reference TRBV19 and TRBJ1-2, the full variable domain reads DGGITQSPKYLFRKEGQNVTLSCEQNLNHDAMYWYRQDPGQGLRLIYYSQIVNDFQKGDIAEGYSVSREKKESFPLTVTSAQKNPTAFYLCASSIEARRGSGYTFGSGTRLTVV.

The V gene is TRBV30, the J gene TRBJ2-3; 12 bases map to TRBD2. CDR1 and CDR2 from the germline V gene are GTSNPN and SVGIG (reference sequence). CDR3 length: 19 amino acids. The J segment lost 0 bases and the V segment lost 0 bases, leaving 10 bases of the junction unmatched. CDR3 sequence reads: CAWSVGLAGGPLSTDTQYF. The CDR3 DNA reads as TGTGCCTGGAGTGTAGGGCTAGCGGGAGGGCCACTCAGCACAGATACGCAGTATTTT.

This chain connects TRBV30 to TRBJ1-1, with D unclear. V lost 2 bases to trimming and J lost 0 bases, with 13 bases between them. The CDR3 length is 15 residues. Germline CDR1 GTSNPN, CDR2 SVGIG (reference sequence). CDR3 amino acids: CAWSPRGHLNTEAFF. Here the CDR3 DNA reads TGTGCCTGGAGTCCTAGAGGGCATCTGAACACTGAAGCTTTCTTT.

The chain links TRBV5-6 to TRBJ2-1; 13 bases fit TRBD2. With V trimmed by 7 bases and J by 7 bases, 5 bases remained unmatched. The CDR3 consists of 14 residues. The germline CDR1 and CDR2 sequences are SGHDT and YYEEEE. The CDR3 region is CASGGLAGVNEQFF. In DNA form, the CDR3 reads TGTGCCAGCGGCGGACTAGCGGGAGTTAATGAGCAGTTCTTC.

The CDR3, as DNA: TGTGCCTGGAGTGCTATCAACAGGGATTCACCCCTCCACTTT. Protein product: CAWSAINRDSPLHF. V usage is TRBV30 and J usage is TRBJ1-6, with a possible D match to TRBD1 (6 bases). The CDR3 totals 14 residues. Trimming stripped 1 base from V and 8 bases from J, with 12 bases between. Germline V gene sequence: CDR1 GTSNPN, CDR2 SVGIG (reference sequence).

V usage is TRBV6-1 and J usage is TRBJ2-7, with 10 nucleotides matching TRBD1. The length of the CDR3 is 15 residues. Trimming cost V 2 bases and J 8 bases; bases outside gene matches: 9. Per germline, CDR1 MNHNS and CDR2 SASEGT. CDR3 sequence reads: CASSEQGQGSTKQYF. The CDR3, as DNA: TGTGCCAGCAGTGAACAGGGACAGGGGTCTACGAAGCAGTACTTC.

The chain links TRBV29-1 to TRBJ2-7; D not resolved. Trimming took 5 bases from V and 1 from J, leaving 15 bases between them. Per germline, CDR1 SQVTM and CDR2 ANQGSEA. This CDR3 comprises 14 residues. CDR3 loop: CSVLIEIISYEQYF. DNA for the CDR3: TGCAGCGTTCTGATCGAGATAATATCCTACGAGCAGTACTTC.

The chain recombines TRBV7-9 with TRBJ1-2; 11 nucleotides align to TRBD1. The CDR3 has 16 residues. The V gene's germline CDR1 is SEHNR and CDR2 FQNEAQ (reference sequence). After removal of 0 bases from V and 7 bases from J, the junction contained 7 bases not matched to a gene. DNA of the CDR3: TGTGCCAGCAGCTTAGCCCAAGGACAGGGGGCGCGTGGCTACACCTTC. Encoded protein: CASSLAQGQGARGYTF.

V gene TRBV7-8 combines with J gene TRBJ2-7, with 7 bases identical to TRBD1. Trimming at V came to 5 bases and at J to 3 bases, leaving 10 bases not matched to a gene. The germline V gene encodes CDR1 SGHVS and CDR2 FQNEAQ. The CDR3 runs to 15 residues. As DNA, the CDR3 is TGTGCCAGCAGCAAAACCGGGACAGAAGACTACGAGCAGTACTTC. Its translation: CASSKTGTEDYEQYF.

The chain has TRBV7-3 and TRBJ2-5; 13 bases map to TRBD2. Looked up from germline, CDR1 is SGHTA and CDR2 is FQGTGA. V lost 4 bases to trimming and J lost 5 bases; unmatched junction nucleotides: 16. The CDR3 length is 19 residues. As DNA, the CDR3 is TGTGCCAGCAGCTCCATAACCCGGACTAGCGGGGGTCCCGGGGAGACCCAGTACTTC. Its translation: CASSSITRTSGGPGETQYF.

This clone was counted a single time. This rearrangement joins TRBV4-1 to TRBJ2-7; the D gene is possibly TRBD1 (6 bases). CDR1 and CDR2 (germline): MGHRA, YSYEKL. CDR3 length equals 16 residues. V was pared by 0 bases and J by 1 base, with 13 bases between. The CDR3 region has the DNA TGCGCCAGCAGCCAAGAAGGGACAAGGGGGTCCTACGAGCAGTACTTC. Encoded protein: CASSQEGTRGSYEQYF.

This chain uses TRBV10-3 with TRBJ2-5; TRBD2 matches 13 bases. Germline V gives CDR1 ENHRY, CDR2 SYGVKD. V trimming: 0 bases; J trimming: 2 bases; junction bases outside the gene matches: 6. This CDR3 comprises 18 residues. The chain's CDR3 is CAISESLPGLAGQETQYF. The DNA of the CDR3 is TGTGCCATCAGTGAGTCACTGCCGGGACTAGCGGGGCAAGAGACCCAGTACTTC.

CDR3 amino acids: CASSAHIEPTYNEQFF. CDR3 DNA sequence: TGTGCCAGCAGCGCCCATATAGAGCCCACCTACAATGAGCAGTTCTTC. The rearrangement joins TRBV9 to TRBJ2-1, with unresolved D. Germline V gene data show CDR1 as SGDLS and CDR2 as YYNGEE. The ends were cut back, 3 bases at V and 2 bases at J, with 15 bases in the middle. The CDR3 loop spans 16 amino acids.

This clone was seen once. The chain is built from TRBV9 and TRBJ2-1; D may be TRBD2 (6 bases). The CDR3 contains 16 residues. With 2 bases removed from V and 2 bases from J, the gap between germline ends came to 14 bases. Germline values: CDR1 SGDLS, CDR2 YYNGEE. Here the CDR3 reads CASSVGPGGTYNEQFF. The CDR3 DNA reads TGTGCCAGCAGCGTGGGCCCAGGCGGGACCTACAATGAGCAGTTCTTC.

The chain is built from TRBV5-1 and TRBJ2-2; perhaps TRBD1 as D (6 bases). The CDR3 runs to 15 residues. CDR1 and CDR2 (germline): SGHRS, YFSETQ. Trimming removed 1 base from V and 7 bases from J, with 14 bases in between. In DNA form, the CDR3 reads TGCGCCAGCAGCTTGAGTTCAGGGGTGATCGGGGAGCTGTTTTTT. This translates into CASSLSSGVIGELFF.

The chain recombines TRBV25-1 with TRBJ2-7; D is ambiguous. V lost 0 bases and J lost 7, with 13 bases in between. Germline CDR1 and CDR2: MGHDK and SYGVNS. This CDR3 comprises 14 residues. The DNA of the CDR3 is TGTGCCAGCAGTGAATACAGGATTAGTGGAGAGCAGTACTTC. This codes for CASSEYRISGEQYF.

The chain couples TRBV4-2 to TRBJ2-2, with a weak D call TRBD2 (6 bases). CDR1 and CDR2 from the germline V gene are LGHNA and YNFKEQ. Trimming took off 7 bases at V and 1 base at J, with 16 bases between the two ends. The CDR3 runs to 16 residues. The CDR3, as DNA: TGTGCCAGCACCCCTGAAGGAGGGTGGAACACCGGGGAGCTGTTTTTT. Encoded protein: CASTPEGGWNTGELFF.

In its sample, this clone was seen once. This chain joins TRBV9 and TRBJ2-1; perhaps TRBD2 as D (6 bases). Between the trimmed V and J ends, which lost 4 bases and 8 bases, there was a span of 19 bases. The germline gives CDR1 SGDLS, CDR2 YYNGEE. The length of the CDR3 is 15 residues. The CDR3 here is CASSSGGPSIYEQFF. CDR3 DNA: TGTGCCAGCAGCTCAGGAGGGCCCTCAATATATGAGCAGTTCTTC.

V and J are TRBV6-6 and TRBJ2-6; D not resolved. CDR3 length: 14 residues. CDR1 is MNHNY, CDR2 SVGAGI, per germline (reference sequence). V lost 4 bases, J lost 0 bases, and 4 bases lay in between. The CDR3 nucleotides read TGTGCCAGCAGTTCGTTCTCTGGGGCCAACGTCCTGACTTTC. Translated, it gives CASSSFSGANVLTF.

The V and J genes are TRBV27 and TRBJ1-2, with no clear D. CDR1 and CDR2 from the germline V gene are MNHEY and SMNVEV (reference sequence). This CDR3 is built from 15 residues. V was cut by 1 base and J by 3 bases, with 12 bases left in between. CDR3 residues: CASSLYGGSHYGYTF. The CDR3 nucleotides are TGTGCCAGCAGTTTATATGGAGGGTCTCACTATGGCTACACCTTC.

The chain recombines TRBV19 with TRBJ2-2, with D possibly matching TRBD1 (5 bases). CDR1 is LNHDA, CDR2 SQIVND, per germline (reference sequence). V shed 8 bases and J shed 1 base, with 8 bases lying between them. The CDR3 totals 13 residues. This chain's CDR3 is CASGTGNTGELFF. The CDR3 coding sequence is TGTGCCAGTGGAACAGGGAACACCGGGGAGCTGTTTTTT.

This chain joins TRBV7-2 and TRBJ2-7, with TRBD2 matching 9 bases. The ends lost 2 bases at V and 1 base at J; junction bases unmatched: 6. Germline V gene data show CDR1 as SGHTA and CDR2 as FQGNSA. This CDR3 is built from 16 residues. In nucleotides, the CDR3 is TGTGCCAGCAGCTTAAGGGGCGGGGGGGGATCCTACGAGCAGTACTTC. Translated: CASSLRGGGGSYEQYF.